This is a list of T cell receptor beta chains from one sample in a study of blood T cell repertoires in COVID-19. This table comes from immunoSEQ multiplex PCR, and its TCRdb copy is limited to in-frame clones, with some not included. The table has approximately 500,000 clones, 85% to 90% seen once; the top ten hold less than 9%. Sequencing used peripheral blood. The receptors derive from a woman aged 45-60 years with COVID-19, enrolled during active disease. Each CDR3 is given with its conserved first and last residue. D genes are given only for firm matches. Size is omitted from some rows. Given values are once, few, many or a class for expanded clones.

D gene	V gene	clone size	J gene	CDR3 DNA	CDR3 protein
TRBD2	TRBV5-1	-	TRBJ2-2	TGCGCCAGCAGCTTCCCCGGGGGGGTGAACACCGGGGAGCTGTTTTTT	CASSFPGGVNTGELFF
-	TRBV12-5	-	TRBJ1-1	TGTGCTAGTGGTTTGGTGTCCCCTACCCTGGTAGATATGAACACTGAAGCTTTCTTT	CASGLVSPTLVDMNTEAFF
TRBD1	TRBV12-3/TRBV12-4	-	TRBJ1-4	TGTGCCAGCAGGACAGGGTGGAATGAAAAACTGTTTTTT	CASRTGWNEKLFF
TRBD1	TRBV5-1	once	TRBJ1-1	TGCGCCAGCAGCATAGGACAGGCCACTGAAGCTTTCTTT	CASSIGQATEAFF
-	TRBV30	-	TRBJ1-2	TGTGCCTGGAGTCCCACTCCTTCGGGGGGCACCTTC	CAWSPTPSGGTF
-	TRBV11-3	few	TRBJ2-7	TGTGCCAGCAGCCCCTCCCGACTCTCCTACGAGCAGTACTTC	CASSPSRLSYEQYF
TRBD1	TRBV5-5	-	TRBJ1-4	TGTGCCAGCAGCGAGGGGGCCAGATCGACTAATGAAAAACTGTTTTTT	CASSEGARSTNEKLFF
TRBD2	TRBV19	-	TRBJ2-1	TGTGCCAGTAGTACCCAAGCGGGGGGTAGGGATGAGCAGTTCTTC	CASSTQAGGRDEQFF
TRBD2	TRBV19	-	TRBJ2-1	TGTGCCAGTAGTCAGACTAGCGGGGGACGGGAGCAGTTCTTC	CASSQTSGGREQFF
TRBD1	TRBV6-5	-	TRBJ2-1	TGTGCCAGCAGTCAGGGGGCCGGGCAGTTCTTC	CASSQGAGQFF
-	TRBV5-1	-	TRBJ2-6	TGCGCCAGCAGCACAGGGTCCGGGGTATATGGGGCCAACGTCCTGACTTTC	CASSTGSGVYGANVLTF
TRBD2	TRBV29-1	-	TRBJ2-1	TGCAGCGTTGAAACGGCGGGGGGCCCCTACAATGAGCAGTTCTTC	CSVETAGGPYNEQFF
TRBD2	TRBV7-3	-	TRBJ2-1	TGTGCCAGCAGCTCAAAAACCGGGGGGTACAATGAGCAGTTCTTC	CASSSKTGGYNEQFF
TRBD2	TRBV6-4	-	TRBJ2-1	TGTGCCAGCAGTGTCGAGCGGGGTGACAATGAGCAGTTCTTC	CASSVERGDNEQFF
TRBD1	TRBV4-1	-	TRBJ1-5	TGCGCCAGCAGCCTGACAGGGGACGGCAATCAGCCCCAGCATTTT	CASSLTGDGNQPQHF
TRBD1	TRBV30	few	TRBJ1-5	TGTGCCTGGAGTCCGGGACAGGGGGCTCCCAATCAGCCCCAGCATTTT	CAWSPGQGAPNQPQHF
TRBD1	TRBV7-8	few	TRBJ1-6	TGTGCCAGCAGCTTACAGGGGGACAATTCACCCCTCCACTTT	CASSLQGDNSPLHF
TRBD1	TRBV5-5	-	TRBJ2-7	TGTGCCAGCAGCCTGGGGACAGGGGGCGACGAGCAGTACTTC	CASSLGTGGDEQYF
-	TRBV28	-	TRBJ1-3	TGTGCCAGCAGTCCTGGGGGGGGAAACACCATATATTTT	CASSPGGGNTIYF
TRBD2	TRBV2	-	TRBJ2-7	TGTGCCAGTGACCCGGGGGGAGAGGTGCAGTACTTC	CASDPGGEVQYF
TRBD2	TRBV5-6	-	TRBJ2-3	TGTGCCAGCAGCTTTGGTGGACTAGCGGGGGGCACAGATACGCAGTATTTT	CASSFGGLAGGTDTQYF
-	TRBV2	-	TRBJ1-6	TGTGCCAGCAGGAAGGACATTTCACCCCTCCACTTT	CASRKDISPLHF
-	TRBV5-1	-	TRBJ2-5	TGCGCCAGCAGCTTGGGACTGGGGGGAGAGACCCAGTACTTC	CASSLGLGGETQYF
-	TRBV27	-	TRBJ1-2	TGTGCCAGCAGTTTACAGGGGAACTCCTATGGCTACACCTTC	CASSLQGNSYGYTF
-	TRBV2	-	TRBJ1-1	TGTGCCAGCGTGGCACGGGAAGGCAGGGGGAACACTGAAGCTTTCTTT	CASVAREGRGNTEAFF
-	TRBV9	-	TRBJ1-3	TGTGCCAGCAGCGCTACACAGGAGGGCTCTGGAAACACCATATATTTT	CASSATQEGSGNTIYF
-	TRBV28	-	TRBJ2-2	TGTGCCAGCAGTTTATTGGAGAGTACCGGGGAGCTGTTTTTT	CASSLLESTGELFF
-	TRBV2	-	TRBJ2-3	TGTGCCAGCTGGTTGGGCGGGGGCACAGATACGCAGTATTTT	CASWLGGGTDTQYF
-	TRBV4-2	-	TRBJ1-1	TGTGCCAGCAGCCAAGACCCCCACGGTACTGAAGCTTTCTTT	CASSQDPHGTEAFF
TRBD1	TRBV4-1	-	TRBJ2-1	TGCGCCAGCAGCCGCGGGACAGGAGGCAATGAGCAGTTCTTC	CASSRGTGGNEQFF
-	TRBV29-1	-	TRBJ1-1	TGCAGCGTTGCGCGGCAGGGTGGAACTGAAGCTTTCTTT	CSVARQGGTEAFF
TRBD2	TRBV7-2	-	TRBJ2-1	TGTGCCAGCAGCACTTTAGCGGGGGACTACAATGAGCAGTTCTTC	CASSTLAGDYNEQFF
TRBD1	TRBV19	-	TRBJ1-6	TGTGCCAGTAGTAAATGGACAGGGGAGAAATCACCCCTCCACTTT	CASSKWTGEKSPLHF
TRBD2	TRBV7-2	-	TRBJ2-1	TGTGCCAGCACCCTTGGGGGGGGTTACAATGAGCAGTTCTTC	CASTLGGGYNEQFF
TRBD1	TRBV10-3	-	TRBJ1-2	TGTGCCATCAGTGAGTCGGGGAGTCAGGGGGGAAGAAACTTGCGCTACACCTTC	CAISESGSQGGRNLRYTF
-	TRBV3-1/TRBV3-2	-	TRBJ2-5	TGTGCCAGCAGCCAAGCTTTGGAGACCCAGTACTTC	CASSQALETQYF
-	TRBV27	-	TRBJ1-2	TGTGCCAGCAGTTTAGGTCCAGCTAACTATGGCTACACCTTC	CASSLGPANYGYTF
-	TRBV12-3/TRBV12-4	-	TRBJ1-1	TGTGCCAGCAGCCTAGCGATTGGGGCTGAAGCTTTCTTT	CASSLAIGAEAFF
-	TRBV28	few	TRBJ2-1	TGTGCCAGCAGTCCCAGGGGTGCTTACAATGAGCAGTTCTTC	CASSPRGAYNEQFF
-	TRBV2	few	TRBJ1-5	TGTGCCAGCACTCCTGGGGGGGCAGGGGCCAATCAGCCCCAGCATTTT	CASTPGGAGANQPQHF
TRBD2	TRBV7-9	few	TRBJ2-2	TGTGCCAGCAGCGCTAGCGGGGGCCACACCGGGGAGCTGTTTTTT	CASSASGGHTGELFF
TRBD2	TRBV7-8	-	TRBJ2-7	TGTGCCAGCAGCCGGGGACTAGCGGGGGGAGGTACCTACGAGCAGTACTTC	CASSRGLAGGGTYEQYF
-	TRBV13	-	TRBJ2-5	TGTGCCAGCAGCTTACAGTCCGGGTCGTGGGAGACCCAGTACTTC	CASSLQSGSWETQYF
-	TRBV9	few	TRBJ1-1	TGTGCCAGCAGCGTAGACGGGGGGAACACTGAAGCTTTCTTT	CASSVDGGNTEAFF
-	TRBV12-3/TRBV12-4	-	TRBJ1-6	TGTGCCAGCTCTCGGGTTAATTCACCCCTCCACTTT	CASSRVNSPLHF
-	TRBV28	-	TRBJ2-1	TGTGCCAGCAGTTTAACTTACTTCTGGAGCTCCTACAATGAGCAGTTCTTC	CASSLTYFWSSYNEQFF
-	TRBV29-1	-	TRBJ2-1	TGCAGCGTTGGCGATTTCCTCCCTGCTGCCTACAATGAGCAGTTCTTC	CSVGDFLPAAYNEQFF
-	TRBV19	-	TRBJ1-1	TGTGCCAGTAGTCGGACAAAGAACACTGAAGCTTTCTTT	CASSRTKNTEAFF
TRBD1	TRBV12-3/TRBV12-4	-	TRBJ1-2	TGTGCCAGCACCGAAGACAGGGGGTATGGCTACACCTTC	CASTEDRGYGYTF